The source of this T cell receptor (beta chain) is a study of shared clonotypes between healthy human individuals. About the study: A couple of women and a few men aged 18 to 49 made up the donors.

The junction had 3 bases not matched to a gene; V was cut back by 2 bases and J by 3 bases. CDR3 size: 15 residues. Germline CDR1 SGHDT, CDR2 YYEEEE. TCRdb keeps only in-frame clones here, not all; method: immunoSEQ multiplex PCR. The data contain over a million clones, roughly 96% of them singletons. Sequenced sample: naive CD4+ T cells sorted from blood. Subset specified: CD45RA+ positively selected. The origin of this receptor is a man aged 25-40 years in good health. V and J are TRBV5-6 and TRBJ2-7; TRBD2 aligns across 12 bases. CDR3 nucleotide sequence: TGTGCCAGCAGCTTCGGACTAGCGGGACTCTACGAGCAGTACTTC. Translation gives CASSFGLAGLYEQYF.